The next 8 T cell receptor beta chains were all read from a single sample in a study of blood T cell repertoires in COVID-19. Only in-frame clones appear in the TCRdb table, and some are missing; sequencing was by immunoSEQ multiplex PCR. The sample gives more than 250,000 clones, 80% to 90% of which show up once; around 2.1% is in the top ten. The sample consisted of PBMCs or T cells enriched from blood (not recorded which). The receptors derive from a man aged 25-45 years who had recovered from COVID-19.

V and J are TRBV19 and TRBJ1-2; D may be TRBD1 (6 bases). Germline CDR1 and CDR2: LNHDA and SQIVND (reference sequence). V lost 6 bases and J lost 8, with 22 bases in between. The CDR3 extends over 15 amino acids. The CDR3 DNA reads TGTGCCAGTAGCGTATATCTTGGACAGTTTGAGGGCTACACCTTC. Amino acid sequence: CASSVYLGQFEGYTF.

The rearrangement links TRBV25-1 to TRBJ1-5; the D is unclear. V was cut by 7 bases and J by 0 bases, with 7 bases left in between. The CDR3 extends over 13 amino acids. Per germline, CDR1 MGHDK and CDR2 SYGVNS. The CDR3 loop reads CASNVGSNQPQHF. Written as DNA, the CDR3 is TGTGCCAGCAACGTCGGTAGCAATCAGCCCCAGCATTTT. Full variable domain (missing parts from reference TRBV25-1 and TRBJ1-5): EADIYQTPRYLVIGTGKKITLECSQTMGHDKMYWYQQDPGMELHLIHYSYGVNSTEKGDLSSESTVSRIRTEHFPLTLESARPSHTSQYLCASNVGSNQPQHFGDGTRLSIL.

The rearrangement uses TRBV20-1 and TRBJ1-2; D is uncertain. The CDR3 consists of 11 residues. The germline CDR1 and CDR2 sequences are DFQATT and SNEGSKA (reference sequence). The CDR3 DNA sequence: TGCAGGAGCGGGACTAACTATGGCTACACCTTC. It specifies CRSGTNYGYTF.

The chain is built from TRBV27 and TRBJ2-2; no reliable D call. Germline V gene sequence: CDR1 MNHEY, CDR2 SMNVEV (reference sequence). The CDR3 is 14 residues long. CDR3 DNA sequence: TGTGCACCCCGATTCAGAAAGAACACCGGGGAGCTGTTTTTT. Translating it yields CAPRFRKNTGELFF.

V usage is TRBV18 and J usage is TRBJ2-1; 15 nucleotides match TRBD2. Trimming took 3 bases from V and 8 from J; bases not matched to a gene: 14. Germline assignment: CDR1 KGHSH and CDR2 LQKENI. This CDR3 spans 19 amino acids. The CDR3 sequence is CASSPAPRTSGGAYDEQFF. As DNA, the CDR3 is TGTGCCAGCTCACCCGCTCCAAGGACTAGCGGGGGGGCGTACGATGAGCAGTTCTTC.

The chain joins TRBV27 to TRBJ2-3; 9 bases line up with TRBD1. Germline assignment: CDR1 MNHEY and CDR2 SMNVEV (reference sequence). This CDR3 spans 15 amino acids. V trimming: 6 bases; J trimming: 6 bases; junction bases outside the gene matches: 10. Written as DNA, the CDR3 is TGTGCCAGCAGCCGGGCGTGGACAGGGGAGGATACGCAGTATTTT. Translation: CASSRAWTGEDTQYF.

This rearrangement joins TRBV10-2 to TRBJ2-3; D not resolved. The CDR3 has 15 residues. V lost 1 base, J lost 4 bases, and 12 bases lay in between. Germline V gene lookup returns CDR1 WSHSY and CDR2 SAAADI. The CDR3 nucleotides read TGCGCCAGCAGTGAGTACTCCCGGGTTGCAGATACGCAGTATTTT. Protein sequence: CASSEYSRVADTQYF.

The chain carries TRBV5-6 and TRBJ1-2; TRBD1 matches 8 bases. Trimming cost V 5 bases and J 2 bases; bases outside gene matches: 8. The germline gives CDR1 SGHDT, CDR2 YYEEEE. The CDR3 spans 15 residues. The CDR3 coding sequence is TGTGCCAGCAGTTCACGGACAGGGAGGAACTATGGCTACACCTTC. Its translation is CASSSRTGRNYGYTF. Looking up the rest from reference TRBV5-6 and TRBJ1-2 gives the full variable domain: DAGVTQSPTHLIKTRGQQVTLRCSPKSGHDTVSWYQQALGQGPQFIFQYYEEEERQRGNFPDRFSGHQFPNYSSELNVNALLLGDSALYLCASSSRTGRNYGYTFGSGTRLTVV.